This T cell receptor (beta chain) was found in a study of OX40 agonist ivuxolimab in advanced cancers. The overall study: Prior anti-PD-1, anti-PD-L1 or anti-CTLA-4 therapy did not bar entry, and about 40% had some.

Profiled with immunoSEQ multiplex PCR; TCRdb holds only in-frame clones, not every one. There are some 11,000 clones in the sample; about 75% occur only once, and 10% to 15% lies in the top ten. The V and J ends lost 4 bases and 7 bases, in that order; junction bases with no gene match: 3. This CDR3 is built from 12 residues. Germline values: CDR1 MNHEY, CDR2 SVGAGI. The TCR sequence derives from an adult with an advanced solid tumor such as melanoma, head and neck, liver or kidney cancer. Sequencing used CD4+ or CD8+ T cells sorted from blood, obtained in a trial of the OX40 agonist ivuxolimab. This sequence joins TRBV6-5 and TRBJ1-2, with TRBD1 identical over 7 bases. CDR3 region: CASSSGGFGYTF. CDR3 bases: TGTGCCAGCAGTTCAGGGGGATTTGGCTACACCTTC.